This TCR beta chain appears in the sequencing data of a study of cytomegalovirus exposure and HLA in healthy donors. PCR employed 60 Vbeta and 13 Jbeta primers. This table comes from immunoSEQ multiplex PCR, and its TCRdb copy is limited to in-frame clones, with some not included. This sample carries about 130,000 clones, 70% to 85% of them seen once, and the ten largest clones take more than 3.5%. V lost 0 bases and J lost 4, with 15 bases in between. The germline gives CDR1 MGHRA, CDR2 YSYEKL. There are 17 residues in the CDR3. The TCR was taken from a man aged 40-49 years in good health and CMV-seropositive. Material for sequencing was PBMCs. This chain joins TRBV4-1 and TRBJ2-2, with D maybe TRBD1 (5 bases). CDR3 sequence (DNA): TGCGCCAGCAGCCAAGATCCGCAGGGTCATAGCACCGGGGAGCTGTTTTTT. Translated: CASSQDPQGHSTGELFF.